A selection of T cell receptor beta chains follows, all from one sample in a study of STAT3 mutations in large granular lymphocyte leukemia. Only in-frame clones appear in the TCRdb table, and some are missing; sequencing was by immunoSEQ multiplex PCR. The sample consists of about 10,000 clones, around 52% of them appearing once. The specimen sequenced was peripheral blood mononuclear cells. The receptors come from a boy between 5 and 17 years old with T-cell large granular lymphocyte leukemia. Some clones in this sample may be carry-over from other donors' samples. CDR3s include the opening cysteine and the closing phenylalanine or tryptophan. D genes are given only for firm matches. Clone sizes are given selectively: once, few, many, or a class where the clone is expanded.

cdr3_length	d_call	v_call	clone_size	j_call	cdr3_nt	cdr3_aa
14	TRBD1	TRBV29-1	.	TRBJ1-2	TGCAGCGTTGAAGACCGGGACAGAACCTATGGCTACACCTTC	CSVEDRDRTYGYTF
15	.	TRBV9	few	TRBJ1-5	TGTGCCAGCAGCGTAGTCGGGCAGAACAATCAGCCCCAGCATTTT	CASSVVGQNNQPQHF
14	TRBD1	TRBV30	few	TRBJ1-5	TGTGCCTGGAGTGTAAAGACAGGGGTTCAGCCCCAGCATTTT	CAWSVKTGVQPQHF
11	.	TRBV30	.	TRBJ2-7	TGTGCCTGGAGTTCTTCCTACGAGCAGTACTTC	CAWSSSYEQYF
13	TRBD1	TRBV6-5	.	TRBJ2-3	TGTGCCAGCGGGGACAGGGAGTCGGATACGCAGTATTTT	CASGDRESDTQYF
13	TRBD1	TRBV5-6	few	TRBJ1-2	TGTGCCAGCAGCTTTGACAGGGGGTCTGGCTACACCTTC	CASSFDRGSGYTF
15	TRBD1	TRBV5-6	.	TRBJ1-6	TGTGCCAGCAGCTGGGGACAGGGGGATAATTCACCCCTCCACTTT	CASSWGQGDNSPLHF
14	.	TRBV6-5	.	TRBJ1-3	TGTGCCAGCAGTCTTCAGGGTTTCGGAAACACCATATATTTT	CASSLQGFGNTIYF
20	TRBD1	TRBV30	.	TRBJ1-1	TGTGCCTGGAGTGTAAATAATTGGGCCGGGACAGGGAACATGAACACTGAAGCTTTCTTT	CAWSVNNWAGTGNMNTEAFF
16	.	TRBV5-4	.	TRBJ2-1	TGTGCCAGCAGCCAAGAGAGAAGGGTGACGTACAATGAGCAGTTCTTC	CASSQERRVTYNEQFF
15	.	TRBV5-1	.	TRBJ1-5	TGCGCCAGCAGACCCTCGATGGATAGCAATCAGCCCCAGCATTTT	CASRPSMDSNQPQHF
23	TRBD2	TRBV6-9	.	TRBJ2-1	TGTGCCAGCAGTTATAATCCCGGCCTGGGGGGTAGGACTAGCGGGAGGGCCCTCAATGAGCAGTTCTTC	CASSYNPGLGGRTSGRALNEQFF
13	.	TRBV6-6	.	TRBJ1-5	TGTGCCAGCAGTACGGGGGGCCCCCAGCCCCAGCATTTT	CASSTGGPQPQHF
15	.	TRBV6-1	.	TRBJ1-1	TGTGCCAGCAGTCCTGATCCGACAGGTGCCTGGGAAGCTTTCTTT	CASSPDPTGAWEAFF
15	.	TRBV5-1	few	TRBJ2-7	TGCGCCAGCAAGAGGACGGGGGGCGGTAGCTACGAGCAGTACTTC	CASKRTGGGSYEQYF
17	.	TRBV21-1	.	TRBJ2-7	TGTGCCAGCAGCAAAATCGGGAGTAGGGACAGAGGCTACGAGCAGTACTTC	CASSKIGSRDRGYEQYF